The entry that follows covers one TCR beta chain sequence. Its antigen remains unidentified. Profiling relied on immunoSEQ multiplex PCR, and the TCRdb table lists in-frame clones only, not all of them. The table shows 13,000 to 15,000 clones, with 80% to 90% occurring only once. This sample is drawn from a study of monozygotic twins with cystic fibrosis. About the research overall: With about 15 PCR cycles, barcoded libraries came from about 3 micrograms of fragmented DNA.

The CDR3 is 14 amino acids. Per germline, CDR1 SGHRS and CDR2 YFSETQ. Trimming shortened V by 2 bases and J by 2 bases, and 10 bases separated the two germline ends. Study-level points and caveats: Monozygotic CF twin pairs shared significantly more nucleotide-identical clonotypes than unrelated CF individuals did.

Sequencing used blood. The sequence derives from a boy aged 5-17 years with cystic fibrosis. The V and J genes are TRBV5-1 and TRBJ1-1; D may be TRBD1 (6 bases). This CDR3 reads CASSLQQGNTEAFF. CDR3 bases: TGCGCCAGCAGCTTACAACAGGGAAACACTGAAGCTTTCTTT.